These 10 T cell receptor beta chains share one sample of origin, sequenced in a study of tumor-infiltrating lymphocytes in localized non-small cell lung cancer. The protocol was immunoSEQ multiplex PCR, while the TCRdb copy is restricted to in-frame clones and leaves out a portion. The repertoire holds about 12,000 clones, with 70% to 80% as singletons. Sequenced sample: uninvolved lung tissue not adjacent to the tumor. The receptors were gathered from a human donor with non-small cell lung cancer.

The CDR3 region is CASSQATGDAFF. CDR3 bases: TGTGCCAGCAGCCAAGCCACAGGGGACGCTTTCTTT. The chain combines TRBV14 with TRBJ1-1; TRBD1 agrees at 7 bases. The germline V gene encodes CDR1 SGHDN and CDR2 FVKESK. The J segment lost 11 bases and the V segment lost 1 base, leaving 4 bases of the junction unmatched. CDR3 length: 12 amino acids.

The rearrangement uses TRBV11-2 and TRBJ2-7; D unresolved. CDR3 length: 11 amino acids. The germline V gene has CDR1 SGHAT and CDR2 FQNNGV. V lost 5 bases and J 2 bases, leaving 4 bases between the germline ends. This CDR3 reads CASSRAYEQYF. CDR3 DNA sequence: TGTGCCAGCAGCAGGGCCTACGAGCAGTACTTC.

J is TRBJ2-2 and V is TRBV6-5, with D perhaps matching TRBD1 (5 bases). The CDR3 is 12 amino acids. The ends were cut back, 6 bases at V and 7 bases at J, with 9 bases in the middle. Germline-derived CDR1 and CDR2 are MNHEY and SVGAGI. The CDR3: CASRGLNGELFF. CDR3 DNA sequence: TGTGCCAGCAGGGGGCTGAACGGGGAGCTGTTTTTT.

Only one count was recorded for this clone. V and J are TRBV5-1 and TRBJ1-2; 9 bases are shared with TRBD1. J gave up 8 bases and V 6 bases, and 14 bases lay outside the gene matches. CDR1 is SGHRS, CDR2 YFSETQ, per germline. This CDR3 contains 15 residues. The CDR3 spells CASMETGTGLAGYTF. The CDR3 coding sequence is TGCGCCAGCATGGAGACCGGGACAGGGTTGGCCGGCTACACCTTC.

The V and J genes are TRBV5-1 and TRBJ2-5, with D possibly matching TRBD1 (6 bases). The J call may not be correct, given that the DNA end is closer to TRBJ2-7. Germline lookup yields CDR1 SGHRS and CDR2 YFSETQ. The CDR3 has 15 amino acids. Here the CDR3 DNA reads TGCGCCAGCAGCCCAGGACCCGACAGGACCTACGAGCAGTACTTC. This codes for CASSPGPDRTYEQYF.

This clone came up once. Here the CDR3 DNA reads TGTGCCAGCAGCCGAACTACTAGCGGGAGGGCCTACAATGAGCAGTTCTTC. Its protein is CASSRTTSGRAYNEQFF. This chain connects TRBV5-4 to TRBJ2-1, with 13 bases matching TRBD2. V trimming: 4 bases; J trimming: 2 bases; junction bases outside the gene matches: 6. CDR1 is SGHNT, CDR2 YYREEE, per germline (reference sequence). This CDR3 spans 17 amino acids.

This rearrangement joins TRBV6-5 to TRBJ2-3, with 7 bases lining up with TRBD1. The V segment lost 2 bases and the J segment 0 bases; nucleotides outside the gene matches: 2. Germline V gives CDR1 MNHEY, CDR2 SVGAGI. The CDR3 consists of 15 residues. This CDR3 is CASSYVGQSTDTQYF. The DNA of the CDR3 is TGTGCCAGCAGTTACGTGGGACAGAGCACAGATACGCAGTATTTT.

The chain links TRBV6-4 to TRBJ2-4; D may be TRBD2 (5 bases). The V and J ends lost 0 bases and 9 bases respectively, with 9 bases between them. The CDR3 runs 13 residues. CDR1 MRHNA and CDR2 SNTAGT come from the germline V gene. CDR3 DNA: TGTGCCAGCAGTGACTCTGAGGAGGCCATTCAGTACTTC. It is translated as CASSDSEEAIQYF.

The V and J genes are TRBV5-1 and TRBJ1-5; no reliable D call. CDR1 SGHRS and CDR2 YFSETQ come from the germline V gene. The CDR3 has 15 residues. V lost 1 base to trimming and J lost 5 bases, with 13 bases between them. DNA for the CDR3: TGCGCCAGCAGCTTGCTCTCGGGTCCGTATCAGCCCCAGCATTTT. It encodes CASSLLSGPYQPQHF.

V and J are TRBV9 and TRBJ2-7; maybe TRBD2 (5 bases). V gave up 0 bases and J gave up 7 bases, with 11 bases separating them. In germline, CDR1 is SGDLS, CDR2 YYNGEE. This CDR3 is built from 13 residues. The CDR3 region has the DNA TGTGCCAGCAGCGTAGTGCTCGGCGGGGAGCAGTACTTC. Translating it yields CASSVVLGGEQYF.